These 3 T cell receptor beta chains share one sample of origin, sequenced in a study of T cell repertoires in ileal Crohn's disease (dated by TCRdb to the late 2010s). The time point label, as the study defines it: inflamed ileum from the surgical specimen. The library was prepared using the immunoSEQ multiplex PCR assay. TCRdb stores this immuneACCESS table with in-frame sequences only. Part of the clones is absent; in the studies checked, under half of the shortfall reflects unresolved V genes, and no reason is known for the rest. Present in this sample are about 17,000 clones, about 76% of which were seen just once. Jointly, the top ten make up 4% to 4.5% of the sample. Material: ileal tissue. Receptor source: an adult with Crohn's disease.

This sequence joins TRBV25-1 and TRBJ2-1; TRBD2 matches 7 bases. The length of the CDR3 is 16 residues. Trimming at V came to 1 base and at J to 4 bases, leaving 7 bases not matched to a gene. Germline V CDR1 and CDR2: MGHDK, SYGVNS. In DNA, the CDR3 is TGTGCCAGCAGTGAATCGCGGGACTATCAATACAATGAGCAGTTCTTC. Amino acids: CASSESRDYQYNEQFF.

The chain joins TRBV5-4 to TRBJ1-6; D is ambiguous. CDR1 is SGHNT and CDR2 is YYREEE in the germline V gene (reference sequence). The length of the CDR3 is 17 residues. Between the trimmed V and J ends, which lost 4 bases and 0 bases, there was a span of 14 bases. CDR3 loop: CASSLEHPSSYNSPLHF. The CDR3 nucleotides are TGTGCCAGCAGCCTAGAACACCCGAGCTCCTATAATTCACCCCTCCACTTT.

V gene TRBV6-1 combines with J gene TRBJ2-5; 8 bases agree with TRBD2. Germline CDR1 MNHNS, CDR2 SASEGT. Losses at the gene ends were 1 base for V and 5 bases for J; bases not matched to a gene: 15. This CDR3 comprises 18 residues. CDR3 loop: CASSEGGLAGIRAETQYF. CDR3 nucleotide sequence: TGTGCCAGCAGTGAAGGGGGGTTAGCGGGGATTCGCGCTGAGACCCAGTACTTC.